The T cell receptor beta chain described here comes from a study of blood T cells in healthy people across ages. Every donor provided approximately 9.2 milliliters of peripheral blood. Researchers isolated at least 7 million PBMCs per sample. Primers used in a second PCR of about 6 to 11 cycles were a sample-barcoded 5' primer and a J-beta primer mix. CDR3-containing paired-end reads numbered at least 2.5 million in each sample. From the 5' RACE reads, TCRdb called clonotypes with MiXCR, one entry per CDR3 protein. This sample has 660,000 or so distinct CDR3 sequences; around three fifths occur once, and the top ten carry more than 35%. Looked up from germline, CDR1 is DFQATT and CDR2 is SNEGSKA (reference sequence). V lost 3 bases and J lost 2; bases outside the gene matches: 6. The CDR3 has 14 residues. This clonotype was seen a few times.

This TCR was sampled from a man in his sixties in good health. This chain uses TRBV20-1 with TRBJ2-7; 8 nucleotides agree with TRBD1. Sequencing input: blood. The chain's CDR3 is CSASPGQGAYEQYF. The CDR3 nucleotides read TGCAGTGCTAGCCCCGGACAGGGTGCCTACGAGCAGTACTTC.